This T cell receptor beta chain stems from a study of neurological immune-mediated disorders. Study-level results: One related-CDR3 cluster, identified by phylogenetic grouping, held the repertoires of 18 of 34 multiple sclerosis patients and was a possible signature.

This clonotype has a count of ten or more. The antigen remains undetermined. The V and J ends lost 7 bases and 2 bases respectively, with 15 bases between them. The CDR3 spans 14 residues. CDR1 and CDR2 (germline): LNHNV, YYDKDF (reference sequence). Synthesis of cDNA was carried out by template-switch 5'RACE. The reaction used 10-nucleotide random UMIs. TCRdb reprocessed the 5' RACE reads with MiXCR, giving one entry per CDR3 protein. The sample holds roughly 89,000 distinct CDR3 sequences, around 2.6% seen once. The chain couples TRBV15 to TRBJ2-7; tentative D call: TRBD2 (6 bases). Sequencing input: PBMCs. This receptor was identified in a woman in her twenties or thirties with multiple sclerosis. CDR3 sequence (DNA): TGTGCCACCAACATGGAGGGGAATGCCTACGAGCAGTACTTC. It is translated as CATNMEGNAYEQYF.